This TCR beta chain was sequenced in a study of graft-versus-host responses after intestinal transplantation. Broader study findings: HvG clone declines early post-transplant were associated with peak circulating GvH levels.

Co-plating was performed using approximately 200,000 CFSE-labeled responder cells and approximately 200,000 irradiated, violet-dye-labeled stimulator cells. Responder cells that were proliferating and CFSE-low, both CD3+CD4+ and CD3+CD8+, were sorted after the reaction. This CDR3 comprises 14 residues. V lost 1 base and J 2 bases, leaving 6 bases between the germline ends. Per germline, CDR1 LGHNA and CDR2 YNFKEQ. Profiled with immunoSEQ multiplex PCR; TCRdb holds only in-frame clones, not every one. This sample has approximately 21,000 clones, with about 41% found just once. Comments on this clone: A much larger clonotype is one base distant, so this may be a read error.

This sequence joins TRBV4-2 and TRBJ2-1; D is unclear. The TCR was taken from a human patient who was an organ donor for intestinal transplantation. The sequenced sample was alloreactive CD8+ T cells from a mixed lymphocyte reaction culture, obtained before transplantation. Subset in this sample: CFSE-low proliferating T cells sorted from roughly 6-day pre-transplant mixed lymphocyte reaction (GvH or HvG direction). CDR3 loop: CASSQGQAYNEQFF. CDR3 DNA sequence: TGTGCCAGCAGCCAAGGGCAGGCCTACAATGAGCAGTTCTTC.